This T cell receptor beta chain is from a study of blood T cell repertoires in COVID-19. V gave up 6 bases and J gave up 9 bases; unmatched junction bases: 10. This CDR3 comprises 14 residues. The germline V gene encodes CDR1 MNHEY and CDR2 SVGAGI. Authors' data handling: Nucleated cell number was recorded as an estimate derived from reference gene primer amplification. Data came from immunoSEQ multiplex PCR; TCRdb stores just in-frame clones and leaves some out. The DNA was the basis for D and trimming; V, J and clone size are from that table. The sample has roughly 67,000 clones; 83% are singletons.

The sequence was obtained from a woman in her sixties with acute or convalescent COVID-19. Sample: peripheral blood. The rearrangement uses TRBV6-5 and TRBJ1-3, with TRBD1 identical over 8 bases. In DNA form, the CDR3 reads TGTGCCAGCAGCACGGACAGGGCTAGGGGCACCATATATTTT. Translated: CASSTDRARGTIYF.